The 11 T cell receptor beta chains listed next were all sequenced from one sample in a study of T cell clonality in common variable immunodeficiency. TCRdb's copy holds only in-frame clones and misses some; the assay was immunoSEQ multiplex PCR. The profile covers some 52,000 clones, none occurring a single time. What was sequenced was peripheral blood mononuclear cells. The receptors originated from a person aged 18 to 70 in good health.

At least ten counts were recorded for this clone. The read finishes 3 residues shy of the CDR3 end, and the germline J gene is used to complete it. The rearrangement links TRBV5-1 to TRBJ2-3; 10 bases are a match to TRBD2. The CDR3 extends over 16 amino acids. Germline lookup yields CDR1 SGHRS and CDR2 YFSETQ. The V gene end was trimmed by 3 bases and the J gene end by 4 bases; junction bases not matched to a gene: 8. Partial CDR3 DNA: TGCGCCAGCAGCTGGTCCCTAGCGGGAGACGCAGATACG. Translation: CASSWSLAGDADT. The whole CDR3 region reads CASSWSLAGDADTQYF.

In its sample, this clone was seen many times. The sequenced CDR3 bases are TGTGCCAGTAGTATAGATCCGGGGGGGACCGGGGAG. It yields the protein CASSIDPGGTGE. The entire CDR3 protein reads CASSIDPGGTGELFF. The genes are TRBV19 and TRBJ2-2; TRBD2 agrees at 8 bases. The CDR3 extends 3 residues past the end of the read, so its final part is completed from the germline J gene. V shed 0 bases, J shed 5 bases, and the junction held 2 bases outside the gene matches. The CDR3 sequence is 15 residues long. Germline CDR1 reads LNHDA; CDR2 reads SQIVND (reference sequence).

This clone has ten or more counts. The read halts 3 residues ahead of the CDR3 end, with the missing end drawn from the germline J gene. The chain couples TRBV5-1 to TRBJ2-7; 10 nucleotides align to TRBD2. CDR3 length: 15 residues. V lost 2 bases and J lost 3; bases outside the gene matches: 5. CDR1 and CDR2 (germline): SGHRS, YFSETQ. Incomplete CDR3 DNA: TGCGCCAGCAGCTTAGGAGCGGGAGGGCACTACGAG. It translates to CASSLGAGGHYE. The whole CDR3 sequence is CASSLGAGGHYEQYF.

This clone was counted ten times or more. The read comes to an end 3 residues before the CDR3 does, leaving the germline J gene to fill in the end. The V and J genes are TRBV5-1 and TRBJ1-2, with TRBD1 as a possible D gene (6 bases). The germline gives CDR1 SGHRS, CDR2 YFSETQ. V gave up 0 bases and J gave up 0 bases, with 9 bases separating them. The CDR3 spans 15 residues. The covered CDR3 bases are TGCGCCAGCAGCTTGGGGGACAACGCTAACTATGGC. Protein sequence: CASSLGDNANYG. The complete CDR3 protein is CASSLGDNANYGYTF.

This clone was recorded many times. Read sequence stops 3 residues before the CDR3 end, and the germline J gene provides the missing end. V usage is TRBV7-9 and J usage is TRBJ2-7; D gene ambiguous. The CDR3 covers 11 residues. Germline lookup yields CDR1 SEHNR and CDR2 FQNEAQ (reference sequence). Deletions cut 5 bases from V and 5 bases from J, with 7 bases between. The CDR3 sequence is CASSASDEQYF. Partial CDR3 DNA: TGTGCCAGCAGCGCCTCAGACGAG.

This clone was counted only a few times. The read terminates 3 residues before the CDR3 end, so the remaining end is supplied by the germline J gene. The rearrangement uses TRBV11-1 and TRBJ2-3; perhaps TRBD2 as D (5 bases). This CDR3 contains 13 residues. The V end lost 5 bases, the J end lost 5 bases, and 11 bases lay between the germline ends. Per the germline V gene, CDR1 is SGHAT and CDR2 is FQDESV (reference sequence). The CDR3 loop is CASSQAAGDTQYF. The CDR3 bases that were read are TGTGCCAGCAGCCAAGCGGCGGGAGATACG. Complete variable domain (other parts from reference TRBV11-1 and TRBJ2-3): EAEVAQSPRYKITEKSQAVAFWCDPISGHATLYWYRQILGQGPELLVQFQDESVVDDSQLPKDRFSAERLKGVDSTLKIQPAELGDSAMYLCASSQAAGDTQYFGPGTRLTVL.

As concerns this clone: Read data end 3 residues before the CDR3 end; the end is taken from the germline J gene. The chain joins TRBV20-1 to TRBJ2-3, with D perhaps matching TRBD1 or TRBD2 (5 bases each). The germline gives CDR1 DFQATT, CDR2 SNEGSKA (reference sequence). This CDR3 spans 16 amino acids. The sequenced CDR3 bases are TGCAGTGAAGGGGCGCTCCCCGACACGTTGGGAGAGACG. It specifies CSEGALPDTLGET. In full, the CDR3 is CSEGALPDTLGETQYF.

Comments on this clone: The read ends 3 residues shy of where the CDR3 ends; the end is completed using the germline J gene. The chain combines TRBV29-1 with TRBJ1-2; 10 bases align to TRBD1. This CDR3 region has 12 residues. Per germline, CDR1 SQVTM and CDR2 ANQGSEA. The V and J ends lost 7 bases and 4 bases, in that order; junction bases with no gene match: 3. CDR3 amino acids: CSGGDRGYGYTF. The CDR3 bases that were read are TGCAGCGGTGGGGACAGGGGCTATGGC.

There are many counts of this clone. The read gets to within 3 residues of the CDR3 end, and the germline J gene fills in the rest. The rearrangement links TRBV7-8 to TRBJ2-5, with 7 bases matching TRBD1. Germline V gives CDR1 SGHVS, CDR2 FQNEAQ. This CDR3 is 15 amino acids long. Trimming removed 5 bases from V and 0 bases from J; junction bases left unmatched: 6. The covered CDR3 bases are TGTGCCAGCAGCCTACATGGGACAGACCAAGAGACC. The encoded protein is CASSLHGTDQET. The complete CDR3 sequence is CASSLHGTDQETQYF.

This clone was seen repeatedly, ten times or more. The read finishes 3 residues shy of the CDR3 end, and the germline J gene is used to complete it. The chain is built from TRBV2 and TRBJ2-2; TRBD2 matches at 12 bases. The V segment lost 2 bases and the J segment 5 bases; nucleotides outside the gene matches: 9. This CDR3 contains 18 residues. CDR1 and CDR2 from the germline V gene are SNHLY and FYNNEI. The part of the CDR3 DNA that was read is TGTGCCAGCAGTGAATCAGGACTAGCGGGATTCTTTACCGGGGAG. Its protein is CASSESGLAGFFTGE. The entire CDR3 sequence reads CASSESGLAGFFTGELFF.

This clone was seen ten or more times. The read terminates 3 residues ahead of where the CDR3 ends, so the germline J gene completes it. The chain combines TRBV12-3 or TRBV12-4 with TRBJ2-5; 8 nucleotides match TRBD1. This CDR3 has 14 amino acids. The junction had 4 bases not matched to a gene; V was cut back by 5 bases and J by 2 bases. This chain's CDR3 is CASSTNRGQETQYF. CDR3 DNA, as far as it was read: TGTGCCAGCAGTACAAACAGGGGGCAAGAGACC.